This T cell receptor (beta chain) came from a study of T cells in Graves' hyperthyroidism and ophthalmopathy. Trimming took 6 bases from V and 8 from J, leaving 8 bases between them. This CDR3 comprises 11 residues. Amplification yielded TCR beta CDR3 regions, with RNA transcripts as the source. In the first-round RT-PCR of the TCR CDR3, the HTBI primer set was used. MiXCR, applied by TCRdb to the multiplex PCR reads, yields one record per CDR3 protein. In the table there are over 350,000 distinct CDR3 sequences, around 15% of which are singletons. This clonotype showed up many times. The source is a man aged 45-65 years with Graves' ophthalmopathy. The sequenced sample consisted of blood. V is TRBV12-3 or TRBV12-4 and J is TRBJ2-1, with D unclear. This CDR3 is CASRTVDEQFF. The DNA of the CDR3 is TGTGCCAGCAGAACCGTGGATGAGCAGTTCTTC.